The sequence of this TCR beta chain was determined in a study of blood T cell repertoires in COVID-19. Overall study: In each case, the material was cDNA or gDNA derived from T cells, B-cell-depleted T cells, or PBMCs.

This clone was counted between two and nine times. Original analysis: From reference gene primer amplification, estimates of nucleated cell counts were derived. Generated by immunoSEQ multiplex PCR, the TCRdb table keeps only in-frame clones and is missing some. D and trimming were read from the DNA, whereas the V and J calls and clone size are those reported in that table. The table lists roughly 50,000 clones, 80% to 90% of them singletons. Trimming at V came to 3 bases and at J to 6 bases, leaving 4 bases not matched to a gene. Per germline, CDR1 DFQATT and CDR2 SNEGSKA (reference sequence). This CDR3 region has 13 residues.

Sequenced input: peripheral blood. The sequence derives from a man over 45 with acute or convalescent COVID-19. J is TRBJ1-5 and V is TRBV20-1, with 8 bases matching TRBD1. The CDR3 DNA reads TGCAGTGCTAGTGGACAGGGATTTCAGCCCCAGCATTTT. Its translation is CSASGQGFQPQHF.